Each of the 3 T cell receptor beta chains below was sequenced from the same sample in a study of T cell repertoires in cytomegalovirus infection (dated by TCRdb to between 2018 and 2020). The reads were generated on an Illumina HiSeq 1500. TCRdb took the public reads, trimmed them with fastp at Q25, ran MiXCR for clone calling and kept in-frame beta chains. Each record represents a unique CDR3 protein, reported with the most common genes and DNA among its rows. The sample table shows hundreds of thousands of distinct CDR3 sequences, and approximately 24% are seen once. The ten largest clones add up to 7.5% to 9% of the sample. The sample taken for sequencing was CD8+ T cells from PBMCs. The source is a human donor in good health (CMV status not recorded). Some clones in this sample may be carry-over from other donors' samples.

CDR3 in amino acids: CASSYGSTQPQHF. The DNA for the CDR3 is TGTGCCAGCAGTTACGGGTCGACTCAGCCCCAGCATTTT. The chain links TRBV6-2 or TRBV6-3 to TRBJ1-5, with D unresolved. Germline V lookup: CDR1 MNHEY, CDR2 SVGEGT. Trimming stripped 2 bases from V and 6 bases from J, with 8 bases between. The CDR3 totals 13 residues.

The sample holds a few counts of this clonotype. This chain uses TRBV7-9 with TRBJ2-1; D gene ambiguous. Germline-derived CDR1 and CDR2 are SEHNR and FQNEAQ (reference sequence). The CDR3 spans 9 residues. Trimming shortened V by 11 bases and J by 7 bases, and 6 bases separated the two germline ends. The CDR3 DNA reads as TGTGCCCCCGGGAATGAGCAGTTCTTC. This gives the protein CAPGNEQFF.

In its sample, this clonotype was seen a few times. The CDR3 DNA sequence: TGCAGTGCTAGAGAGGACAACGCGAACACCGGGGAGCTGTTTTTT. It specifies CSAREDNANTGELFF. The J gene is TRBJ2-2, the V gene TRBV20-1, with D tentatively TRBD1 (5 bases). Trimming shortened V by 0 bases and J by 0 bases, and 8 bases separated the two germline ends. Germline-derived CDR1 and CDR2 are DFQATT and SNEGSKA (reference sequence). The CDR3 sequence is 15 residues long.